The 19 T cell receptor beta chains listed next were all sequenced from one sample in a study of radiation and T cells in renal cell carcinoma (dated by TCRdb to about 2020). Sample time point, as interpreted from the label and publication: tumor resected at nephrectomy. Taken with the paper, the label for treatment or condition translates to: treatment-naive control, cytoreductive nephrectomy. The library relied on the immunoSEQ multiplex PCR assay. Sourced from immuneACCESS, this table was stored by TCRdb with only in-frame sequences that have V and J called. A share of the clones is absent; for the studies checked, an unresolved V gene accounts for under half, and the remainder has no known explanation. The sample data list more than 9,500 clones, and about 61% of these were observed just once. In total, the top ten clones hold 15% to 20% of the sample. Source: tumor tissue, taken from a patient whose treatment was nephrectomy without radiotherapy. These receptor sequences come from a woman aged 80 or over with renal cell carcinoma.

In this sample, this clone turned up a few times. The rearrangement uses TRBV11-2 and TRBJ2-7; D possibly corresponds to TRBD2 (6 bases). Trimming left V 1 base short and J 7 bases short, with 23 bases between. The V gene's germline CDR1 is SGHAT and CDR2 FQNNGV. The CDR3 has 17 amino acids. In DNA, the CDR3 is TGTGCCAGCAGCTTAGGTTTGGGAGTCGGAGGGTTGGGGGAGCAGTACTTC. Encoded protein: CASSLGLGVGGLGEQYF.

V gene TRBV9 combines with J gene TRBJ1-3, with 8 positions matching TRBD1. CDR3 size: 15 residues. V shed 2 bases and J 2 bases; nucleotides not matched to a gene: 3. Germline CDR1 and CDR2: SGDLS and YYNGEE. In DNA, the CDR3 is TGTGCCAGCAGCGTGACGGGACAGGCTGGAAACACCATATATTTT. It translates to CASSVTGQAGNTIYF. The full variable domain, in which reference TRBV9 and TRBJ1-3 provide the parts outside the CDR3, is DSGVTQTPKHLITATGQRVTLRCSPRSGDLSVYWYQQSLDQGLQFLIQYYNGEERAKGNILERFSAQQFPDLHSELNLSSLELGDSALYFCASSVTGQAGNTIYFGEGSWLTVV.

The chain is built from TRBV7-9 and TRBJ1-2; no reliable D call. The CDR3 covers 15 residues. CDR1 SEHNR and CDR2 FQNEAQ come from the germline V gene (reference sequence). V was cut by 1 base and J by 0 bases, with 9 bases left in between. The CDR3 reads CASSLGPTPNYGYTF. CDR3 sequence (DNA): TGTGCCAGCAGCTTAGGGCCAACACCTAACTATGGCTACACCTTC.

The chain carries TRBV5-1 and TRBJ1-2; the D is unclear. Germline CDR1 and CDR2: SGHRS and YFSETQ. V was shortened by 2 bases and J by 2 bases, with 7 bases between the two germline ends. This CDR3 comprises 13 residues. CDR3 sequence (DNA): TGCGCCAGCAGCTTCGACACCAACTATGGCTACACCTTC. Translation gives CASSFDTNYGYTF.

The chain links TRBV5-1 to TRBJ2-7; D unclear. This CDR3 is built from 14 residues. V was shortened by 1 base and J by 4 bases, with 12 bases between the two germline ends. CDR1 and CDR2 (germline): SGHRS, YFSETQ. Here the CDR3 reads CASSLSPTDYEQYF. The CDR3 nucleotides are TGCGCCAGCAGCTTGTCACCTACAGATTACGAGCAGTACTTC.

In DNA form, the CDR3 reads TGTGCCAGCAGCGCTCAGGAGACAGGGGGCGTGGGGAACACTGAAGCTTTCTTT. Amino acids: CASSAQETGGVGNTEAFF. V is TRBV2 and J is TRBJ1-1; the match to TRBD1 covers 10 bases. The germline V gene encodes CDR1 SNHLY and CDR2 FYNNEI. V dropped 6 bases and J dropped 1; count of bases not matched to a gene: 14. The CDR3 has 18 residues.

CDR3 residues: CASSFNTGGTEAFF. DNA of the CDR3: TGTGCCAGCAGTTTCAATACAGGGGGCACTGAAGCTTTCTTT. The genes are TRBV27 and TRBJ1-1; 8 bases are shared with TRBD1. Germline CDR1 is MNHEY and CDR2 is SMNVEV (reference sequence). This CDR3 contains 14 residues. J was trimmed by 4 bases and V by 3 bases; bases with no gene match: 4.

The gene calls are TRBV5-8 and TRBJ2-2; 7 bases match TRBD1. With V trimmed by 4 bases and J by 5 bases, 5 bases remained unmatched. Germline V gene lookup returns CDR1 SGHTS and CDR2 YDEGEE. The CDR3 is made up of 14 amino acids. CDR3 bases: TGTGCCAGCAGCAAGGGACAGCGAACCGGGGAGCTGTTTTTT. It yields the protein CASSKGQRTGELFF.

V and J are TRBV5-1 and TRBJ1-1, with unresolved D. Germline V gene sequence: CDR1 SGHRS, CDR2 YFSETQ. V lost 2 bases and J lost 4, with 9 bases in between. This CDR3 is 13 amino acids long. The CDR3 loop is CASSFEAPTEAFF. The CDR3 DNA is TGCGCCAGCAGCTTTGAGGCCCCCACTGAAGCTTTCTTT.

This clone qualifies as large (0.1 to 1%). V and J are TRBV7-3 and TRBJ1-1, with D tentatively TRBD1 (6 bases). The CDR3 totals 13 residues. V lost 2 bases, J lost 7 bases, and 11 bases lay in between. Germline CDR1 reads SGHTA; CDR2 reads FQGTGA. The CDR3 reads CASSLRQDVEAFF. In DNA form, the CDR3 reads TGTGCCAGCAGCTTACGACAGGATGTTGAAGCTTTCTTT.

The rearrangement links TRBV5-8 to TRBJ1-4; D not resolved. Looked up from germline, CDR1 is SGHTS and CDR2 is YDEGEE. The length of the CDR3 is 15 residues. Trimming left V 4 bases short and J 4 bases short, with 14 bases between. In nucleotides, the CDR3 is TGTGCCAGCAGCGTCGAGGACGCCCGTAATGAAAAACTGTTTTTT. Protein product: CASSVEDARNEKLFF.

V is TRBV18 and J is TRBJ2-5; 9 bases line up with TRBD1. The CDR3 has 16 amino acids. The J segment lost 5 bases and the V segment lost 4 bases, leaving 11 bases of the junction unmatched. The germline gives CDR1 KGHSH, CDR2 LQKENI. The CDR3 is CASSQNPGQGWETQYF. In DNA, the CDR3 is TGTGCCAGCTCACAGAATCCGGGACAGGGATGGGAGACCCAGTACTTC.

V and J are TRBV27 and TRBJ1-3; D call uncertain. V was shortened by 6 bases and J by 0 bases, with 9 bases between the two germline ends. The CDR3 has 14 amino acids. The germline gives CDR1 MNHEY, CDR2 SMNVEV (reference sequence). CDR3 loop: CASSSLGSGNTIYF. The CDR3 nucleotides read TGTGCCAGCAGCTCGCTCGGCTCTGGAAACACCATATATTTT.

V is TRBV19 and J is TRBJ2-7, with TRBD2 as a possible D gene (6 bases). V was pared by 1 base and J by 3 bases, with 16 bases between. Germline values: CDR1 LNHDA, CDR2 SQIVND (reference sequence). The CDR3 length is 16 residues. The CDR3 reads CASSIAGGGTLYEQYF. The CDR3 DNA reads TGTGCCAGTAGTATAGCCGGGGGTGGGACCCTCTACGAGCAGTACTTC.

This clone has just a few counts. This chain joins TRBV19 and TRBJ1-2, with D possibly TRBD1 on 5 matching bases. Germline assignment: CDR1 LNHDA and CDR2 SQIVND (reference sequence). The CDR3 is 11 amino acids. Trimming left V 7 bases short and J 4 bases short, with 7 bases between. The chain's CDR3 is CASIDSYGYTF. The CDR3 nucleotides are TGTGCCAGTATCGACAGCTATGGCTACACCTTC.

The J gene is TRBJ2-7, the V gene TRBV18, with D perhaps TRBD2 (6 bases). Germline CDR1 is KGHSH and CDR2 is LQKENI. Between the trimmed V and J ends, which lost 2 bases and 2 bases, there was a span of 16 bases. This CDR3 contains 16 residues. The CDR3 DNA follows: TGTGCCAGCTCACCAGGATCCGGGACTGGGGCCTACGAGCAGTACTTC. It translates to CASSPGSGTGAYEQYF. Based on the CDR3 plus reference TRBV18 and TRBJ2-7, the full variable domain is NAGVMQNPRHLVRRRGQEARLRCSPMKGHSHVYWYRQLPEEGLKFMVYLQKENIIDESGMPKERFSAEFPKEGPSILRIQQVVRGDSAAYFCASSPGSGTGAYEQYFGPGTRLTVT.

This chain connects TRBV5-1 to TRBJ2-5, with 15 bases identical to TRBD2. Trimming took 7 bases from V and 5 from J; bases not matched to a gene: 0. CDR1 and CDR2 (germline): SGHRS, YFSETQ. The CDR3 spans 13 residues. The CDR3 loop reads CASGTSGGETQYF. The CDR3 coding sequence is TGCGCCAGCGGGACTAGCGGGGGGGAGACCCAGTACTTC.

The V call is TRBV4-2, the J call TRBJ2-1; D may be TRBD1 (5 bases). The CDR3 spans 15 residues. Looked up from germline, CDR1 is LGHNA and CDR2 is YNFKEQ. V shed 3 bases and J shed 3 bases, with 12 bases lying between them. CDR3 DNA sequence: TGTGCCAGCAGCCAGCTTCGACAGAACTACAATGAGCAGTTCTTC. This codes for CASSQLRQNYNEQFF.

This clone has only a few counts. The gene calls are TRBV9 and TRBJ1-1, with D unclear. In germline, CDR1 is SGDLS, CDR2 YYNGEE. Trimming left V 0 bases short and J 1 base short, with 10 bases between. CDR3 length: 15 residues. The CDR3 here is CASSVAPEQNTEAFF. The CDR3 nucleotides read TGTGCCAGCAGCGTAGCGCCAGAACAGAACACTGAAGCTTTCTTT.